The 18 T cell receptor beta chains presented below share a single source sample, sequenced in a study of T cell clonality in common variable immunodeficiency. Points from the study as a whole: In common variable immunodeficiency, TCR beta chains reportedly carried fewer deletions and N-nucleotide insertions.

Repertoires were generated with immunoSEQ multiplex PCR, while TCRdb's copy carries only in-frame clones and drops some. The sample presents 30,000 to 35,000 clones, none singletons. Antigen specificity for these receptors is unknown. Sequencing was performed on peripheral blood mononuclear cells. These receptors were taken from a human donor with common variable immunodeficiency.

Of note for this clone: Coverage ceases 3 residues before the CDR3 finishes, and the germline J gene fills in the end. The V and J genes are TRBV7-9 and TRBJ1-1; tentatively, D is TRBD1 (5 bases). CDR1 and CDR2 from the germline V gene are SEHNR and FQNEAQ (reference sequence). CDR3 length: 12 residues. The CDR3 sequence: CASSLEGVSAFF. CDR3 DNA, as far as it was read: TGTGCCAGCAGCTTAGAAGGGGTCTCA.

Many counts were recorded for this clone. The read comes to an end 3 residues before the CDR3 does, leaving the germline J gene to fill in the end. The genes are TRBV10-1 and TRBJ1-1; D unresolved. The CDR3 consists of 12 residues. Looked up from germline, CDR1 is WNHNN and CDR2 is SYGVQD (reference sequence). Deletions cut 3 bases from V and 3 bases from J, with 5 bases between. The sequenced CDR3 bases are TGCGCCAGCAGTGACCCGGACACTGAA. As protein: CASSDPDTE. In full, the CDR3 is CASSDPDTEAFF.

This clone was observed a few times. The read is 3 residues too short to cover the CDR3 end, so that end is filled in from the germline J gene. V and J are TRBV18 and TRBJ1-2, with 7 positions matching TRBD1. The CDR3 consists of 13 residues. Unmatched junction bases numbered 1, after V lost 3 bases and J lost 3 bases. Per the germline V gene, CDR1 is KGHSH and CDR2 is LQKENI. The CDR3 spells CASSPGTDYGYTF. Partial CDR3 DNA: TGTGCCAGCTCACCCGGGACAGACTATGGC.

On this clone itself: Read data end 3 residues before the CDR3 end; the end is taken from the germline J gene. V and J are TRBV19 and TRBJ1-1; TRBD1 matches 9 bases. With 4 bases clipped from V and 3 bases from J, the junction kept 3 bases outside the gene matches. Per the germline V gene, CDR1 is LNHDA and CDR2 is SQIVND (reference sequence). The CDR3 covers 14 residues. The DNA read from the CDR3 is TGTGCCAGTAGTACGACAGGGGGTGACACTGAA. It is translated as CASSTTGGDTE. The CDR3 as a whole reads CASSTTGGDTEAFF.

This clone was detected many times. The read ends 3 residues before the CDR3 terminus; that terminus is restored from the germline J gene. This chain uses TRBV7-2 with TRBJ1-3; no reliable D call. Per germline, CDR1 SGHTA and CDR2 FQGNSA. V gave up 3 bases and J gave up 0 bases, with 9 bases separating them. The CDR3 has 15 amino acids. The CDR3 loop is CASSFGSVSGNTIYF. CDR3 DNA, as far as it was read: TGTGCCAGCAGCTTTGGTAGTGTCTCTGGAAACACC.

This clone came up a few times. The missing CDR3 end, 3 residues past where the read stops, is filled in from the germline J gene. This chain joins TRBV7-6 and TRBJ2-1; 11 nucleotides line up with TRBD2. CDR3 length equals 17 residues. From germline, CDR1 is SGHVS and CDR2 FNYEAQ. V shed 0 bases, J shed 8 bases, and the junction held 9 bases outside the gene matches. The DNA read from the CDR3 is TGTGCCAGCAGCTTAGCCCCGGGGCTAGCGGGAGGCTATGAG. Its protein is CASSLAPGLAGGYE. The full CDR3 sequence reads CASSLAPGLAGGYEQFF.

Points on this clone: The read stops 3 residues short of the end of the CDR3; the missing end is completed from the germline J gene. V and J are TRBV11-1 and TRBJ2-7; TRBD2 is a possible D gene (5 bases). Germline values: CDR1 SGHAT, CDR2 FQDESV (reference sequence). The CDR3 contains 13 residues. Trimming took off 3 bases at V and 5 bases at J, with 11 bases between the two ends. CDR3 region: CASSLALVNEQYF. CDR3 bases read: TGTGCCAGCAGCTTGGCACTAGTCAACGAG.

This clone is deemed large. The missing CDR3 end, 3 residues past where the read stops, is filled in from the germline J gene. The chain couples TRBV29-1 to TRBJ1-1; D is undetermined. The CDR3 is 11 residues long. Trimming removed 5 bases at V and 3 bases at J, with 7 bases between. Germline V gives CDR1 SQVTM, CDR2 ANQGSEA. The CDR3 sequence: CSVPSDTEAFF. The CDR3 DNA, read in part, is TGCAGCGTTCCCAGCGACACTGAA.

In the case of this clone: The sequenced fragment ends 3 residues before the CDR3 boundary, so the rest is inferred from the germline J gene. The chain joins TRBV7-8 to TRBJ2-1; 10 bases line up with TRBD2. CDR1 and CDR2 (germline): SGHVS, FQNEAQ. V lost 3 bases, J lost 9 bases, and 8 bases stayed unmatched. This CDR3 spans 15 amino acids. The CDR3 DNA, read in part, is TGTGCCAGCAGCTTCAGCGGGAGGGGCCTTACTGAG. Translating gives CASSFSGRGLTE. The CDR3, in full, reads CASSFSGRGLTEQFF.

This clone was observed a few times. The sequence runs out 3 residues before the end of the CDR3; the remainder is reconstructed from the germline J gene. The V and J genes are TRBV5-1 and TRBJ1-1, with 10 nucleotides matching TRBD1. This CDR3 is built from 15 residues. CDR1 is SGHRS, CDR2 YFSETQ, per germline. The junction had 6 bases not matched to a gene; V was cut back by 4 bases and J by 3 bases. CDR3 sequence reads: CASSPIGTGDTEAFF. The part of the CDR3 DNA that was read is TGCGCCAGCAGCCCGATCGGGACAGGGGACACTGAA. Looking up the rest from reference TRBV5-1 and TRBJ1-1 gives the full variable domain: KAGVTQTPRYLIKTRGQQVTLSCSPISGHRSVSWYQQTPGQGLQFLFEYFSETQRNKGNFPGRFSGRQFSNSRSEMNVSTLELGDSALYLCASSPIGTGDTEAFFGQGTRLTVV.

This clone was observed many times. The read finishes 3 residues shy of the CDR3 end, and the germline J gene is used to complete it. The chain links TRBV5-3 to TRBJ1-1, with a possible D match to TRBD1 (5 bases). TRBV5-3 counts as an open reading frame of uncertain function. CDR3 size: 17 residues. The V end lost 2 bases, the J end lost 0 bases, and 17 bases lay between the germline ends. CDR3 bases read: TGTGCCAGAAGCTTTGGTGGGGCACGGGGGATGAACACTGAA. It specifies CARSFGGARGMNTE. In full, the CDR3 reads CARSFGGARGMNTEAFF.

For this clone: The junction departs from the called germline gene at one end, perhaps through a read error. The read terminates 3 residues before the CDR3 end, so the remaining end is supplied by the germline J gene. This sequence joins TRBV19 and TRBJ1-5; tentatively, D is TRBD1 (5 bases). The CDR3 length is 14 residues. Germline values: CDR1 LNHDA, CDR2 SQIVND (reference sequence). CDR3 in amino acids: CASRIGGGNQPQHF. The covered CDR3 bases are TGTGCCAGTAGAATAGGAGGGGGCAATCAGCCC.

This clone was observed a few times. From the germline J gene comes the end of the CDR3, since the read stops 3 residues before it. This chain links TRBV7-9 with TRBJ1-1, with a weak D call TRBD1 (6 bases). Germline CDR1 SEHNR, CDR2 FQNEAQ (reference sequence). The ends were cut back, 3 bases at V and 5 bases at J, with 13 bases in the middle. The CDR3 loop spans 14 amino acids. The CDR3 sequence: CASSLMTGGTEAFF. CDR3 DNA (partial): TGTGCCAGCAGCTTGATGACAGGCGGAACTGAA.

This clone was picked up many times. The read halts 3 residues ahead of the CDR3 end, with the missing end drawn from the germline J gene. This chain connects TRBV5-1 to TRBJ1-1; 7 nucleotides line up with TRBD1. The CDR3 is made up of 13 amino acids. Germline V gene lookup returns CDR1 SGHRS and CDR2 YFSETQ. The CDR3 DNA, read in part, is TGCGCCAGCAGCTTGGGGGACAGACTAGAA. Translated, it gives CASSLGDRLE. The whole CDR3 region reads CASSLGDRLEAFF.

Comment on this clone: The read gets to within 3 residues of the CDR3 end, and the germline J gene fills in the rest. The chain links TRBV7-8 to TRBJ2-7; TRBD1 matches at 8 bases. Germline loops: CDR1 SGHVS, CDR2 FQNEAQ. The CDR3 loop spans 13 amino acids. With V trimmed by 2 bases and J by 4 bases, 1 base remained unmatched. CDR3 protein: CASSLTGGYEQYF. The covered CDR3 bases are TGTGCCAGCAGCTTAACAGGGGGTTACGAG.

This clone showed up many times. The read ends 3 residues shy of where the CDR3 ends; the end is completed using the germline J gene. The chain links TRBV28 to TRBJ1-1; 8 bases agree with TRBD1. Looked up from germline, CDR1 is MDHEN and CDR2 is SYDVKM. There are 16 residues in the CDR3. The V gene end was trimmed by 7 bases and the J gene end by 6 bases; junction bases not matched to a gene: 16. The CDR3: CASIIYDRGTPPEAFF. The DNA read from the CDR3 is TGTGCCAGCATTATTTATGACAGGGGAACGCCGCCTGAA.

This clone was observed a few times. The read terminates 3 residues before the CDR3 end, so the remaining end is supplied by the germline J gene. This chain joins TRBV7-9 and TRBJ1-1; 9 nucleotides match TRBD1. Germline-derived CDR1 and CDR2 are SEHNR and FQNEAQ (reference sequence). The CDR3 is 13 residues long. V dropped 6 bases and J dropped 6; count of bases not matched to a gene: 5. Incomplete CDR3 DNA: TGTGCCAGCAGGACAGGGGGTATGTCTGAA. Amino acid sequence: CASRTGGMSE. The complete CDR3 reads CASRTGGMSEAFF.

The table lists this clone with many counts. The read gets to within 3 residues of the CDR3 end, and the germline J gene fills in the rest. The chain is built from TRBV29-1 and TRBJ2-3; TRBD2 agrees at 12 bases. Germline CDR1 reads SQVTM; CDR2 reads ANQGSEA. The V gene end was trimmed by 4 bases and the J gene end by 8 bases; junction bases not matched to a gene: 7. CDR3 length: 14 amino acids. The CDR3 loop reads CSVAFRLAGVTQYF. The part of the CDR3 DNA that was read is TGCAGCGTTGCATTCAGACTAGCGGGAGTTACG.